This record concerns one T cell receptor beta chain sequence. Its specificity is not known. The data originate from a study of cytomegalovirus exposure and HLA in healthy donors. The CDR3 extends over 15 amino acids. The V segment lost 5 bases and the J segment 5 bases; nucleotides outside the gene matches: 10. From germline, CDR1 is SGHTA and CDR2 FQGNSA. Amplification used 60 Vbeta primers and 13 Jbeta primers. TCRdb keeps only in-frame clones here, not all; method: immunoSEQ multiplex PCR. The table lists 190,000 or so clones, 80% to 85% of them singletons. Study-wide points: An analysis was carried out later, and it reportedly showed fewer N-insertions in an Asian-associated ancestry cluster than the approximately 670-donor mean. TCR association rates varied by HLA locus in a later analysis, with DRB1 highest and HLA-C lowest. The classifier, whose performance was assessed in both the original and validation cohorts, reportedly diagnosed cytomegalovirus status with high specificity and sensitivity.

The chain joins TRBV7-2 to TRBJ1-2; 8 positions agree with TRBD1. This sequence originates from a man aged 45-65 years in good health and CMV-seronegative. The sample was PBMCs. The CDR3 sequence is CASSGDRGLWYGYTF. Here the CDR3 DNA reads TGTGCCAGCAGCGGCGACAGGGGATTATGGTATGGCTACACCTTC.